This entry describes one T cell receptor (beta chain). Its antigen is still unknown. Profiled with immunoSEQ multiplex PCR; TCRdb holds only in-frame clones, not every one. The data hold about 76,000 clones, with 70% to 90% observed a single time. This sample stems from a study of identifying expanded T cells in peripheral blood. Overall study results and limits: Approximately 2-week clone count variance significantly increased as total template count grew. Over two and four weeks, about 16 and 20 clones changed, versus around 1.2 between replicates.

The CDR3 spans 16 residues. Unmatched junction bases numbered 3, after V lost 1 base and J lost 4 bases. In germline, CDR1 is SEHNR, CDR2 FQNEAQ (reference sequence). No infections or other immune events were documented during collection. The chain combines TRBV7-9 with TRBJ2-1; 11 positions match TRBD2. The receptor comes from a person aged 18-69 years in good health. The sequenced material came from blood. The CDR3 here is CASSLDSGRDYNEQFF. Written as DNA, the CDR3 is TGTGCCAGCAGCTTAGATAGCGGGAGGGATTACAATGAGCAGTTCTTC.